This TCR beta chain was sequenced in a study of cytomegalovirus exposure and HLA in healthy donors. About this clone itself: Its antigen is as yet unknown.

The PCR ran on 60 Vbeta and 13 Jbeta primers. Libraries were prepared by immunoSEQ multiplex PCR; TCRdb keeps only in-frame clonotypes and omits some of them. The sample shows approximately 100,000 clones, more than 65% of them seen only once. Overall study findings and caveats: A later look showed TCR association rates differing by HLA locus, highest for DRB1 and lowest for HLA-C. Exclusion as indistinguishable affected some V segments, including TRBV6-2 and TRBV6-3.

The V end was cut by 4 bases, the J end by 6 bases, with 20 bases between. This CDR3 is 17 amino acids long. Germline V CDR1 and CDR2: SGDLS, YYNGEE. V and J are TRBV9 and TRBJ1-6; D gene ambiguous. The TCR comes from a woman aged 18 to 35 in good health and CMV-seronegative. The sample was PBMCs. In DNA, the CDR3 is TGTGCCAGCAGCCGTGAGGTGGGAGGCGGTAGTAATTCACCCCTCCACTTT. It translates to CASSREVGGGSNSPLHF.